Listed below are T cell receptor beta chains from one sample, sequenced in a study of T cell changes during pregnancy in multiple sclerosis. TCRdb's table, derived via immunoSEQ multiplex PCR, lists solely in-frame clones and lacks some. The sample lists 26,000 or so clones, about nine tenths seen once, with approximately 0.55% in the top ten. Sequencing was performed on CD4+ T cells from peripheral blood mononuclear cells, taken in the first trimester of pregnancy. These receptor sequences come from a female donor in good health, enrolled as a control in a pregnancy study. The CDR3 runs from the conserved cysteine through the conserved F or W.

v_gene	j_gene	CDR3aa
TRBV5-6	TRBJ1-1	CASSSLATGNTEAFF
TRBV28	TRBJ1-5	CASTTWGGSNQPQHF
TRBV5-1	TRBJ2-7	CASSFSGSRRDEQYF
TRBV21-1	TRBJ2-6	CASSKAVMGDKWLAGANVLTF
TRBV4-2	TRBJ2-1	CASSQSTGTSGVLHREQFF
TRBV7-6	TRBJ2-3	CASSLAPGNTDTQYF
TRBV30	TRBJ1-4	CAWSVHSATNEKLFF
TRBV2	TRBJ2-5	CASSFSGGLEGTQYF
TRBV7-2	TRBJ2-1	CASSLQGADEQFF
TRBV10-3	TRBJ1-2	CAISDSDRELGGYTF
TRBV7-9	TRBJ1-5	CASSRTGENQPQHF
TRBV7-2	TRBJ2-3	CASSPTRAGGTDTQYF
TRBV5-1	TRBJ1-3	CASSFDSGNTIYF
TRBV4-2	TRBJ2-3	CASSQAEKGTDTQYF
TRBV7-9	TRBJ1-3	CASSLGLNSGNTIYF
TRBV4-1	TRBJ2-7	CASSKTSGADKDEQYF
TRBV30	TRBJ2-1	CAWGDTGSGQFF
TRBV29-1	TRBJ2-2	CCAGTGDGELFF
TRBV5-8	TRBJ2-5	CASSNDPGQGSETQYF
TRBV27	TRBJ1-2	CASSLRQGGNYGYTF
TRBV28	TRBJ1-1	CASMVRGLHTEAFF
TRBV6-1	TRBJ2-2	CASSGLGLAGAGELFF
TRBV5-4	TRBJ2-6	CASRTDNAGANVLTF
TRBV28	TRBJ1-2	CASSFPQGSNYGYTF
TRBV10-3	TRBJ2-7	CAISDYRVPEQYF
TRBV5-1	TRBJ2-2	CASSTLAGDMVGELFF
TRBV18	TRBJ1-3	CASSRNGNSGNTIYF
TRBV4-3	TRBJ1-2	CASSRTGEVHYGYTF
TRBV15	TRBJ1-1	CATSREYNGDSEAFF
TRBV7-9	TRBJ2-2	CASRPHRGLAGSVTGELFF
TRBV28	TRBJ2-1	CASSPSLGESNEQFF
TRBV19	TRBJ1-2	CASSMGQNAGYTF
TRBV10-3	TRBJ2-2	CAIGSSGELFF
TRBV5-1	TRBJ2-2	CASSLAQGNTGELFF
TRBV7-2	TRBJ1-1	CASSLRHQGTEAFF
TRBV18	TRBJ2-3	CASSPGSYTDTQYF
TRBV9	TRBJ2-1	CASSVGAGDYNEQFF
TRBV5-1	TRBJ1-4	CASSLGQGLNEKLFF
TRBV6-1	TRBJ1-3	CASSEPGSGNTIYF
TRBV20-1	TRBJ2-5	CSASQQETQYF
TRBV6-1	TRBJ2-1	CASSEGASGGAEQFF
TRBV10-3	TRBJ2-5	CAIKPGDSGGRLETQYF
TRBV5-8	TRBJ2-3	CASSWSGSTDTQYF
TRBV15	TRBJ1-6	CATSSGQGGSPLHF
TRBV7-2	TRBJ2-1	CASSVLNEQFF
TRBV21-1	TRBJ1-6	CASSKWYLAGQGFALNSPLHF
TRBV18	TRBJ2-3	CASSRSGGSTDTQYF
TRBV9	TRBJ2-3	CASSVSPGLAQTDTQYF
TRBV5-6	TRBJ1-4	CASSLDGGKGEKLFF